The rows below give T cell receptor beta chains drawn from one sample of a study of blood T cell repertoires in COVID-19. Only in-frame clones appear in the TCRdb table, and some are missing; sequencing was by immunoSEQ multiplex PCR. The sample gives about 130,000 clones, around 76% of which show up once; more than 5.5% is in the top ten. The sequencing input was peripheral blood. The receptors here all came from a man in his sixties with acute or convalescent COVID-19. The CDR3 runs from the conserved cysteine through the conserved F or W. Size is stated for part of the rows, as once, few or many counts, or as a class when the clone is expanded.

>NA|14|TRBV6-5
CASTGQINTDTQYF
>once|17|TRBV7-8
CASSLAGTGGARRGYTF
>NA|17|TRBV3-1/TRBV3-2
CASSHSLSSGRVNEQFF
>NA|19|TRBV4-1
CASSLTLVGRQGGNEKLFF
>once|15|TRBV9
CASSAQTSEKETQYF
>NA|11|TRBV2
CASRGSGELFF
>NA|15|TRBV19
CASSDRGGHNEKLFF
>few|17|TRBV5-1
CASSLGTGPSSYNEQFF
>NA|18|TRBV19
CASSIAWAGTSRTGELFF
>NA|15|TRBV27
CASSSLEGGNKALHF
>NA|15|TRBV6-5
CASSPPGHNTGELFF
>NA|18|TRBV4-1
CASSQVATSGPGTGELFF
>NA|14|TRBV7-9
CASSATGGSYEQYF
>NA|13|TRBV27
CASSPQPNQPQHF
>NA|13|TRBV29-1
CSVGQGGNTEAFF
>NA|14|TRBV7-2
CASRLKTGSVEAFF